These 25 T cell receptor beta chains were all obtained from the same sample, sequenced in a study of blood T cell repertoires in COVID-19. Here immunoSEQ multiplex PCR was the method, and the copy in TCRdb shows in-frame clones only, minus some. The sample holds around 75,000 clones; roughly 91% are singletons and the top ten take approximately 0.59%. Specimen: peripheral blood. These receptors were taken from a man aged 55 to 70 with acute or convalescent COVID-19.

The J gene is TRBJ2-7, the V gene TRBV7-6, with 8 bases aligning to TRBD2. Germline V gene data show CDR1 as SGHVS and CDR2 as FNYEAQ. CDR3 length: 15 amino acids. V lost 1 base and J lost 3; bases outside the gene matches: 5. DNA for the CDR3: TGTGCCAGCAGCTTAGGGGCCAGCGGGGGCTACGAGCAGTACTTC. Amino acids: CASSLGASGGYEQYF.

This clone was recorded a few times. The chain recombines TRBV15 with TRBJ1-3; D is uncertain. Per germline, CDR1 LNHNV and CDR2 YYDKDF (reference sequence). There are 13 residues in the CDR3. Trimming took 0 bases from V and 5 from J, leaving 5 bases between them. The CDR3 loop reads CATSREARNTIYF. The CDR3 DNA follows: TGTGCCACCAGCAGAGAGGCTCGAAACACCATATATTTT.

V gene TRBV5-8 combines with J gene TRBJ1-3; TRBD1 might be the D (5 bases). Trimming pared 0 bases from V and 2 bases from J, leaving 9 bases between. Germline V gene data show CDR1 as SGHTS and CDR2 as YDEGEE. The length of the CDR3 is 15 residues. The CDR3 spells CASSLDRSTGNTIYF. DNA of the CDR3: TGTGCCAGCAGCTTGGACAGGTCGACTGGAAACACCATATATTTT.

The rearrangement links TRBV5-4 to TRBJ2-3, with 13 bases aligning to TRBD2. The CDR3 has 17 amino acids. In germline, CDR1 is SGHNT, CDR2 YYREEE (reference sequence). After removal of 4 bases from V and 5 bases from J, the junction contained 10 bases not matched to a gene. Here the CDR3 DNA reads TGTGCCAGCAGCGACACACTAGCGGGAGGGCCTGAAGATACGCAGTATTTT. This translates into CASSDTLAGGPEDTQYF. The variable domain in full, with the rest retrieved from reference TRBV5-4 and TRBJ2-3, is ETGVTQSPTHLIKTRGQQVTLRCSSQSGHNTVSWYQQALGQGPQFIFQYYREEENGRGNFPPRFSGLQFPNYSSELNVNALELDDSALYLCASSDTLAGGPEDTQYFGPGTRLTVL.

The chain combines TRBV5-6 with TRBJ2-7; a weak D match, TRBD2 (6 bases). The CDR3 loop spans 17 amino acids. Between the trimmed V and J ends, which lost 4 bases and 5 bases, there was a span of 25 bases. Germline-derived CDR1 and CDR2 are SGHDT and YYEEEE. The CDR3 DNA is TGTGCCAGCAGCGGCCGGCGGGCGGGGATCCCTCGGGACGAGCAGTACTTC. Amino acid sequence: CASSGRRAGIPRDEQYF.

This clone was counted a single time. The chain combines TRBV15 with TRBJ2-7, with 7 bases that match TRBD2. The V gene end was trimmed by 2 bases and the J gene end by 6 bases; junction bases not matched to a gene: 7. From germline, CDR1 is LNHNV and CDR2 YYDKDF (reference sequence). CDR3 length equals 14 residues. The CDR3 DNA is TGTGCCACCAGCAGATCGCGACTAGCAACCGAGCAGTACTTC. Translating gives CATSRSRLATEQYF. Filled out from reference TRBV15 and TRBJ2-7, the complete variable domain reads DAMVIQNPRYQVTQFGKPVTLSCSQTLNHNVMYWYQQKSSQAPKLLFHYYDKDFNNEADTPDNFQSRRPNTSFCFLDIRSPGLGDTAMYLCATSRSRLATEQYFGPGTRLTVT.

The rearrangement links TRBV19 to TRBJ2-3, with 14 bases aligning to TRBD2. CDR1 is LNHDA and CDR2 is SQIVND in the germline V gene (reference sequence). This CDR3 comprises 15 residues. J gave up 9 bases and V 3 bases, and 5 bases lay outside the gene matches. The CDR3 region is CASSIRTSGRNTQYF. In DNA, the CDR3 is TGTGCCAGTAGTATTAGGACTAGCGGGAGGAACACGCAGTATTTT. The full variable domain, completed using reference TRBV19 and TRBJ2-3, is DGGITQSPKYLFRKEGQNVTLSCEQNLNHDAMYWYRQDPGQGLRLIYYSQIVNDFQKGDIAEGYSVSREKKESFPLTVTSAQKNPTAFYLCASSIRTSGRNTQYFGPGTRLTVL.

The chain carries TRBV4-2 and TRBJ1-1; 9 positions match TRBD1. The ends lost 4 bases at V and 6 bases at J; junction bases unmatched: 24. Germline V CDR1 and CDR2: LGHNA, YNFKEQ. The CDR3 is made up of 20 amino acids. CDR3 nucleotide sequence: TGTGCCAGCAGCCCCCTGAGTTCTTGGGGACAGGGTAAGTTTTTCGCTGAAGCTTTCTTT. Protein product: CASSPLSSWGQGKFFAEAFF.

This clone was detected only once. This sequence joins TRBV12-5 and TRBJ1-5; 7 nucleotides agree with TRBD1. From germline, CDR1 is LGHNT and CDR2 FRNRAP. The trim removed 1 base at V and 7 bases at J, leaving 7 bases unmatched. The CDR3 consists of 15 residues. This CDR3 is CASGLEGGAGQPQHF. The CDR3 DNA reads TGTGCTAGTGGTTTGGAAGGGGGCGCGGGACAGCCCCAGCATTTT.

The chain links TRBV5-4 to TRBJ1-1; D is uncertain. V lost 3 bases, J lost 1 base, and 10 bases lay in between. CDR3 size: 14 residues. Germline CDR1 SGHNT, CDR2 YYREEE (reference sequence). CDR3 DNA: TGTGCCAGCAGCTCCCGACAACCGAACACTGAAGCTTTCTTT. The encoded protein is CASSSRQPNTEAFF.

The chain joins TRBV14 to TRBJ1-2; D is perhaps TRBD1 (6 bases). V was shortened by 2 bases and J by 8 bases, with 12 bases between the two germline ends. The CDR3 extends over 13 amino acids. CDR1 SGHDN and CDR2 FVKESK come from the germline V gene. The DNA for the CDR3 is TGTGCCAGCAGCCAAATGGGGGACATCGGCTACACCTTC. Residues: CASSQMGDIGYTF.

V is TRBV10-3 and J is TRBJ1-2; D possibly corresponds to TRBD1 (5 bases). Trimming cost V 0 bases and J 4 bases, with 15 bases left between them. The germline V gene has CDR1 ENHRY and CDR2 SYGVKD. This CDR3 is 16 amino acids long. CDR3 in DNA: TGTGCCATCAGTGAGTCTGGTGACAGAGTCTCCTATGGCTACACCTTC. Translation: CAISESGDRVSYGYTF.

CDR3: CASSRDSLDGYTF. The CDR3 DNA is TGCGCCAGCAGCCGAGACAGCTTAGATGGCTACACCTTC. The chain has TRBV5-1 and TRBJ1-2, with D possibly matching TRBD1 (5 bases). CDR3 size: 13 residues. Trimming shortened V by 4 bases and J by 6 bases, and 13 bases separated the two germline ends. Germline V gene sequence: CDR1 SGHRS, CDR2 YFSETQ. The whole variable domain, remainder taken from reference TRBV5-1 and TRBJ1-2, is KAGVTQTPRYLIKTRGQQVTLSCSPISGHRSVSWYQQTPGQGLQFLFEYFSETQRNKGNFPGRFSGRQFSNSRSEMNVSTLELGDSALYLCASSRDSLDGYTFGSGTRLTVV.

V usage is TRBV7-9 and J usage is TRBJ2-5; maybe TRBD2 (6 bases). V was cut by 4 bases and J by 5 bases, with 14 bases left in between. CDR1 is SEHNR, CDR2 FQNEAQ, per germline (reference sequence). The CDR3 has 14 residues. The CDR3 sequence is CASSSRAGTETQYF. In nucleotides, the CDR3 is TGTGCCAGCAGCTCGCGTGCGGGGACCGAGACCCAGTACTTC.

This chain joins TRBV6-6 and TRBJ1-5; tentatively, D is TRBD1 (5 bases). The ends were cut back, 6 bases at V and 7 bases at J, with 13 bases in the middle. This CDR3 has 13 amino acids. The germline gives CDR1 MNHNY, CDR2 SVGAGI (reference sequence). The CDR3 nucleotides are TGTGCCAGCAGGGGCCAGGGAGGGCAGCCCCAGCATTTT. Amino acids: CASRGQGGQPQHF.

The chain employs TRBV5-1 and TRBJ1-1, with D possibly matching TRBD1 (6 bases). The CDR3 covers 13 residues. Per the germline V gene, CDR1 is SGHRS and CDR2 is YFSETQ. V lost 4 bases and J 2 bases, leaving 9 bases between the germline ends. CDR3 sequence reads: CASSVGHNTEAFF. CDR3 nucleotides: TGCGCCAGCAGCGTGGGACACAACACTGAAGCTTTCTTT. The variable domain in full, with the rest retrieved from reference TRBV5-1 and TRBJ1-1, is KAGVTQTPRYLIKTRGQQVTLSCSPISGHRSVSWYQQTPGQGLQFLFEYFSETQRNKGNFPGRFSGRQFSNSRSEMNVSTLELGDSALYLCASSVGHNTEAFFGQGTRLTVV.

This rearrangement joins TRBV27 to TRBJ1-6, with D possibly TRBD1 on 6 matching bases. V was pared by 5 bases and J by 10 bases, with 9 bases between. Germline CDR1 is MNHEY and CDR2 is SMNVEV (reference sequence). The CDR3 consists of 12 residues. Here the CDR3 reads CASSTTGSPLHF. As DNA, the CDR3 is TGTGCCAGCAGTACCACAGGGTCACCCCTCCACTTT.

This rearrangement joins TRBV2 to TRBJ2-7, with 10 nucleotides matching TRBD2. The V segment lost 5 bases and the J segment 5 bases; nucleotides outside the gene matches: 9. The germline V gene encodes CDR1 SNHLY and CDR2 FYNNEI. The CDR3 has 15 residues. The DNA for the CDR3 is TGTGCCAGCAGTCATCCGGGACTAGCGATCCACGAGCAGTACTTC. Translated: CASSHPGLAIHEQYF.

The chain links TRBV27 to TRBJ1-3; no clear D. Trimming took off 9 bases at V and 0 bases at J, with 9 bases between the two ends. Germline assignment: CDR1 MNHEY and CDR2 SMNVEV (reference sequence). The CDR3 totals 13 residues. Here the CDR3 DNA reads TGTGCCAGTAGCCGGCTCTCTGGAAACACCATATATTTT. As protein: CASSRLSGNTIYF.

The chain has TRBV5-5 and TRBJ2-4, with D uncertain. V lost 1 base to trimming and J lost 7 bases, with 18 bases between them. Per the germline V gene, CDR1 is SGHKS and CDR2 is YYEKEE (reference sequence). CDR3 length: 16 residues. CDR3 region: CASSLWRTSMDNIQYF. Here the CDR3 DNA reads TGTGCCAGCAGCTTGTGGAGAACCTCCATGGATAACATTCAGTACTTC.

The chain combines TRBV5-1 with TRBJ2-5; D gene ambiguous. The V gene lost 3 bases and the J gene lost 0 bases, with 12 bases spanning the gap. The CDR3 has 15 amino acids. CDR1 and CDR2 from the germline V gene are SGHRS and YFSETQ. CDR3: CASSSPSTYQETQYF. The CDR3 DNA is TGCGCCAGCAGCTCCCCTAGTACGTACCAAGAGACCCAGTACTTC.

The chain couples TRBV11-3 to TRBJ2-2; D remains ambiguous. The CDR3 covers 13 residues. Germline CDR1 SGHNT, CDR2 YENEEA. Trimming removed 10 bases at V and 9 bases at J, with 18 bases between. The CDR3 reads CANSPSLLRELFF. CDR3 nucleotides: TGTGCCAATAGCCCTAGTCTTCTGAGGGAGCTGTTTTTT.

This rearrangement joins TRBV5-6 to TRBJ1-3; no firm D call. Per germline, CDR1 SGHDT and CDR2 YYEEEE. CDR3 length: 17 residues. The V end lost 4 bases, the J end lost 4 bases, and 21 bases lay between the germline ends. The CDR3 region has the DNA TGTGCCAGCAGCGCAGAGACCTGGACTATGGGGGGAAACACCATATATTTT. This sequence encodes CASSAETWTMGGNTIYF.

The chain joins TRBV5-1 to TRBJ1-1, with unresolved D. Deletions cut 0 bases from V and 3 bases from J, with 6 bases between. Germline V CDR1 and CDR2: SGHRS, YFSETQ. The CDR3 is made up of 13 amino acids. The chain's CDR3 is CASSLVSDTEAFF. In nucleotides, the CDR3 is TGCGCCAGCAGCTTGGTTTCAGACACTGAAGCTTTCTTT.

The chain uses TRBV10-3 and TRBJ2-1, with 12 bases lining up with TRBD2. CDR1 and CDR2 (germline): ENHRY, SYGVKD. The CDR3 is 20 residues long. V lost 2 bases to trimming and J lost 2 bases; unmatched junction nucleotides: 13. The CDR3, as DNA: TGTGCCATCAGTGAGCCGGTGGCTAGCGGGAGGGCCGTCACCTACAATGAGCAGTTCTTC. Encoded protein: CAISEPVASGRAVTYNEQFF.